This T cell receptor beta chain was sequenced for a study of blood T cell repertoires in COVID-19. Method: immunoSEQ multiplex PCR; TCRdb's copy keeps in-frame clones and lacks some. The sample includes more than 350,000 clones, 80% to 90% of them seen just once. The sequence was collected from a woman aged 25 to 39 with COVID-19, enrolled during active disease. Input material: peripheral blood.

CDR3 residues: CASRTRPGGEYGYTF. The CDR3 region has the DNA TGTGCCAGCCGGACCCGACCGGGGGGCGAGTATGGCTACACCTTC. The genes are TRBV6-5 and TRBJ1-2, with a possible D match to TRBD1 (6 bases). Germline V gene data show CDR1 as MNHEY and CDR2 as SVGAGI. V was trimmed by 8 bases and J by 5 bases, leaving 21 bases between them. CDR3 size: 15 residues.